These T cell receptor beta chains were read from a single sample in a study of spatial heterogeneity in lung cancer. TCRdb independently ran MiXCR on the 5' RACE reads; one entry per CDR3 protein. This sample has 20,000 to 25,000 distinct CDR3 sequences, with around 5% found just once. Material: lung tumor tissue, obtained at surgery. These receptor sequences come from a male donor with early-stage non-small cell lung cancer. CDR3s include the opening cysteine and the closing phenylalanine or tryptophan. D genes are given only for firm matches. Clone size is shown for a subset of rows, as once, few, many or a class of expanded clone.

J | size | V | D | CDR3 | DNA
TRBJ2-5 | many | TRBV28 | TRBD2 | CASLGLAGGWAETQYF | TGTGCCAGCCTTGGACTAGCGGGAGGTTGGGCGGAGACCCAGTACTTC
TRBJ1-3 | many | TRBV10-3 | - | CAITSGSGNTIYF | TGTGCCATCACCTCAGGGTCTGGAAACACCATATATTTT
TRBJ2-4 | many | TRBV20-1 | - | CSASGEGENIQYF | TGCAGTGCTAGCGGGGAGGGGGAAAACATTCAGTACTTC
TRBJ2-1 | many | TRBV11-1 | - | CASSPRTKYNEQFF | TGTGCCAGCAGTCCTCGGACTAAGTACAATGAGCAGTTCTTC
TRBJ2-7 | many | TRBV28 | - | CASSLLVSYEQYF | TGTGCCAGCAGTTTACTAGTTTCCTACGAGCAGTACTTC
TRBJ2-3 | many | TRBV5-1 | - | CASSLLRGLTDTQYF | TGCGCCAGCAGCTTGCTCCGGGGGTTAACAGATACGCAGTATTTT
TRBJ2-3 | many | TRBV9 | - | CASSVGQPSTDTQYF | TGTGCCAGCAGCGTCGGACAGCCTAGCACAGATACGCAGTATTTT
TRBJ1-1 | many | TRBV6-5 | - | CASSYDTRGLNTEAFF | TGTGCCAGCAGTTACGACACCCGCGGCTTGAACACTGAAGCTTTCTTT
TRBJ1-1 | many | TRBV7-2 | - | CASTHDSANTEAFF | TGTGCCAGCACCCATGACAGCGCGAACACTGAAGCTTTCTTT
TRBJ2-1 | - | TRBV12-3/TRBV12-4 | - | CASREDGEYNEQFF | TGTGCCAGCAGGGAAGACGGCGAGTACAATGAGCAGTTCTTC
TRBJ2-5 | - | TRBV27 | - | CASKGGGRPGETQYF | TGTGCCAGCAAAGGGGGCGGGAGACCTGGAGAGACCCAGTACTTC
TRBJ1-2 | many | TRBV12-3/TRBV12-4 | - | CASSQGFGYTF | TGTGCCAGCAGTCAGGGGTTTGGCTACACCTTC
TRBJ1-1 | - | TRBV13 | TRBD1 | CASSYLTGTANTEAFF | TGTGCCAGCAGCTACCTCACCGGGACAGCGAACACTGAAGCTTTCTTT
TRBJ2-7 | many | TRBV29-1 | TRBD1 | CSAWTGSYEQYF | TGCAGCGCTTGGACAGGGAGCTACGAGCAGTACTTC
TRBJ2-1 | - | TRBV5-8 | TRBD2 | CASSSGTTAYNEQFF | TGTGCCAGCAGCTCCGGGACTACCGCCTACAATGAGCAGTTCTTC
TRBJ2-2 | - | TRBV2 | TRBD2 | CAGAGEVADNTGELFF | TGTGCCGGCGCGGGGGAAGTCGCTGATAACACCGGGGAGCTGTTTTTT
TRBJ2-5 | - | TRBV7-2 | - | CASSFTGNGETQYF | TGTGCCAGCAGCTTTACAGGGAATGGAGAGACCCAGTACTTC
TRBJ1-5 | medium-sized | TRBV15 | TRBD1 | CATSRGGQGPNQPQHF | TGTGCCACCAGCAGAGGTGGACAGGGGCCCAATCAGCCCCAGCATTTT
TRBJ1-6 | many | TRBV12-3/TRBV12-4 | - | CASSRAGGNSLLHF | TGTGCCAGCAGTCGAGCAGGCGGGAATTCACTCCTCCACTTT
TRBJ1-5 | many | TRBV29-1 | - | CSAGGGRDQPQHF | TGCAGCGCTGGAGGGGGAAGAGACCAGCCCCAGCATTTT
TRBJ1-1 | medium-sized | TRBV5-4 | TRBD1 | CASKVQGAQNTEAFF | TGTGCCAGCAAAGTACAGGGGGCGCAGAACACTGAAGCTTTCTTT
TRBJ1-3 | many | TRBV25-1 | - | CASSQQGSGNTIYF | TGTGCCAGCAGTCAACAGGGATCTGGAAACACCATATATTTT
TRBJ2-3 | many | TRBV6-2/TRBV6-3 | - | CASQRGRMWTDTQYF | TGTGCCAGCCAACGGGGGCGGATGTGGACAGATACGCAGTATTTT
TRBJ2-7 | many | TRBV18 | TRBD1 | CASADRANEQYF | TGTGCCAGCGCCGACAGGGCCAACGAGCAGTACTTC
TRBJ2-1 | many | TRBV11-2 | - | CASSLDGVPYNEQFF | TGTGCCAGCAGCTTAGACGGGGTACCCTACAATGAGCAGTTCTTC
TRBJ2-3 | many | TRBV27 | - | CASSKYQSTDTQYF | TGTGCCAGCAGTAAGTACCAGAGCACAGATACGCAGTATTTT
TRBJ2-5 | many | TRBV10-3 | - | CAISEGGLAETQYF | TGTGCCATCAGTGAGGGGGGTCTAGCTGAGACCCAGTACTTC
TRBJ2-1 | few | TRBV20-1 | - | CSARGTAGDYNEQFF | TGCAGTGCTAGAGGAACGGCAGGGGATTACAATGAGCAGTTCTTC
TRBJ1-2 | - | TRBV4-2 | TRBD1 | CASSQTGGASNYGYTF | TGTGCCAGCAGCCAAACAGGGGGCGCCTCTAACTATGGCTACACCTTC
TRBJ2-6 | many | TRBV12-3/TRBV12-4 | - | CASSLKLGGSGANVLTF | TGTGCCAGCAGTTTGAAGTTGGGGGGCTCTGGGGCCAACGTCCTGACTTTC
TRBJ1-5 | many | TRBV20-1 | TRBD1 | CSASASGQVMRNQPQHF | TGCAGTGCCTCGGCGAGCGGACAGGTGATGCGCAATCAGCCCCAGCATTTT
TRBJ2-7 | many | TRBV7-9 | - | CASSSPWVEIYEQYF | TGTGCCAGCAGCTCCCCGTGGGTGGAAATCTACGAGCAGTACTTC
TRBJ2-7 | many | TRBV6-2/TRBV6-3 | - | CASSSRTFHEQYF | TGTGCCAGCAGTTCTCGGACCTTCCACGAGCAGTACTTC
TRBJ2-5 | many | TRBV7-3 | TRBD2 | CASSLLAGGRVGETQYF | TGTGCCAGCAGCTTACTAGCGGGGGGCCGGGTTGGAGAGACCCAGTACTTC
TRBJ1-5 | many | TRBV20-1 | - | CSAFPGYNQPQHF | TGCAGTGCTTTCCCAGGCTACAATCAGCCCCAGCATTTT
TRBJ2-7 | - | TRBV10-1 | - | CAPQRGAYEQYF | TGCGCCCCTCAGAGGGGGGCCTACGAGCAGTACTTC
TRBJ1-3 | many | TRBV6-6 | - | CASSYSQGGHTIYF | TGTGCCAGCAGTTACTCACAGGGAGGCCACACCATATATTTT
TRBJ1-3 | many | TRBV7-6 | - | CASSALVGLSGNTIYF | TGTGCCAGCAGCGCATTGGTTGGACTCTCTGGAAACACCATATATTTT
TRBJ2-1 | many | TRBV4-3 | - | CASSLLASRSSYNEQFF | TGCGCCAGCAGCCTTCTGGCTAGCAGGAGCTCCTACAATGAGCAGTTCTTC
TRBJ2-4 | many | TRBV7-2 | TRBD1 | CASSLDYRGQAKNIQYF | TGTGCCAGCAGCTTAGACTACAGGGGGCAAGCCAAAAACATTCAGTACTTC
TRBJ2-5 | many | TRBV7-6 | TRBD2 | CASSAAPTSGYQETQYF | TGTGCCAGCAGTGCCGCCCCGACTAGCGGGTACCAAGAGACCCAGTACTTC
TRBJ2-3 | many | TRBV12-3/TRBV12-4 | - | CASSSGGPVTDTQYF | TGTGCCAGCAGTTCCGGGGGGCCTGTCACAGATACGCAGTATTTT
TRBJ2-7 | medium-sized | TRBV2 | - | CASRIGHQVTYEQYF | TGTGCCAGCAGAATCGGACACCAAGTAACCTACGAGCAGTACTTC
TRBJ2-7 | many | TRBV5-1 | TRBD1 | CASSLQGAIYEQYF | TGCGCCAGCAGCTTGCAGGGGGCCATCTACGAGCAGTACTTC
TRBJ2-7 | many | TRBV5-4 | TRBD2 | CASSPGTSSYEQYF | TGTGCCAGCAGCCCCGGGACTAGCAGCTACGAGCAGTACTTC